A selection of T cell receptor beta chains follows, all from one sample in a study of cytomegalovirus exposure and HLA in healthy donors. Data came from immunoSEQ multiplex PCR; TCRdb stores just in-frame clones and leaves some out. The table includes around 70,000 clones, about 93% detected once. Sequences were obtained from PBMCs. Every receptor here comes from a woman between 18 and 29 years old in good health and CMV-seropositive. CDR3s include the opening cysteine and the closing phenylalanine or tryptophan. The D gene is left open where the match is weak.

j_gene,d_gene,v_gene,CDR3aa,CDR3nt
TRBJ2-5,TRBD2,TRBV9,CASSVRDYEETQYF,TGTGCCAGCAGCGTCCGGGACTATGAAGAGACCCAGTACTTC
TRBJ2-2,-,TRBV6-1,CAIGGETGELFF,TGTGCCATCGGGGGAGAGACCGGGGAGCTGTTTTTT
TRBJ1-1,TRBD1,TRBV6-5,CASRAQGVGTEAFF,TGTGCCAGCAGAGCGCAGGGGGTTGGGACTGAAGCTTTCTTT
TRBJ2-3,TRBD2,TRBV29-1,CSAGGALTDTQYF,TGCAGCGCCGGGGGGGCCTTAACAGATACGCAGTATTTT
TRBJ2-2,-,TRBV28,CASSLGQGYTGELFF,TGTGCCAGCAGTTTAGGGCAGGGGTACACCGGGGAGCTGTTTTTT
TRBJ2-7,TRBD2,TRBV19,CASSIRGTSGLYEQYF,TGTGCCAGTAGTATTAGAGGGACTAGCGGGCTCTACGAGCAGTACTTC
TRBJ1-2,-,TRBV6-5,CASSYSTQGGYTF,TGTGCCAGCAGTTACTCGACTCAGGGTGGCTACACCTTC
TRBJ2-1,TRBD2,TRBV4-1,CASGGLAGQDEQFF,TGCGCCAGCGGTGGACTAGCGGGGCAGGATGAGCAGTTCTTC
TRBJ2-7,-,TRBV9,CASSQWGRSGDEQYF,TGTGCCAGCAGCCAATGGGGGCGGTCTGGAGACGAGCAGTACTTC
TRBJ2-5,-,TRBV5-3,CAFWGVDETQYF,TGTGCCTTTTGGGGGGTCGATGAGACCCAGTACTTC
TRBJ1-5,-,TRBV7-9,CASSLGGLGNQPQHF,TGTGCCAGCAGCTTAGGAGGGTTGGGCAATCAGCCCCAGCATTTT
TRBJ2-7,-,TRBV10-2,CASSESGAYSSYEQYF,TGCGCCAGCAGTGAGTCTGGGGCATACAGCTCCTACGAGCAGTACTTC
TRBJ2-5,TRBD2,TRBV9,CASSSGYGGTQETQYF,TGTGCCAGCAGCTCCGGGTACGGGGGGACTCAAGAGACCCAGTACTTC